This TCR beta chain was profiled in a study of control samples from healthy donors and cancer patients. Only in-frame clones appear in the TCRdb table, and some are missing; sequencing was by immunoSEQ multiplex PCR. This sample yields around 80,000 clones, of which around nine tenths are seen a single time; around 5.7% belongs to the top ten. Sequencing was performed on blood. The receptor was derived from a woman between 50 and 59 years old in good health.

CDR3 sequence reads: CASSSQDFYEQYF. The CDR3 DNA reads TGTGCCAGCAGCTCTCAGGACTTCTACGAGCAGTACTTC. The rearrangement links TRBV5-5 to TRBJ2-7, with a possible D match to TRBD2 (5 bases). CDR1 SGHKS and CDR2 YYEKEE come from the germline V gene (reference sequence). This CDR3 comprises 13 residues. Trimming took 3 bases from V and 3 from J, leaving 10 bases between them.